The T cell receptor beta chain under discussion was sequenced for a study of blood T cell repertoires in COVID-19. Whole-study context: Samples representing acute and convalescent COVID-19 were sourced from the United States, Italy and Spain.

Germline assignment: CDR1 MNHEY and CDR2 SVGAGI. The CDR3 is 15 residues long. V was trimmed by 5 bases and J by 1 base, leaving 14 bases between them. Profiling relied on immunoSEQ multiplex PCR, and the TCRdb table lists in-frame clones only, not all of them. The sample has around 82,000 clones, approximately 86% seen once; the top ten hold 6% to 6.5%. The V gene is TRBV6-5, the J gene TRBJ1-1, with TRBD1 as a possible D gene (6 bases). The sample consisted of peripheral blood. This sequence originates from an older man with COVID-19, enrolled during active disease. CDR3 DNA: TGTGCCAGCAGTACCCCGCACAGGGCGAACACTGAAGCTTTCTTT. Translated, it gives CASSTPHRANTEAFF.